What follows are 29 T cell receptor beta chains derived from one specimen sequenced in a study of T cells in Graves' hyperthyroidism and ophthalmopathy. RNA transcripts served as the template for amplifying TCR beta CDR3 regions. The TCR CDR3 first-round RT-PCR relied on the HTBI primer set. MiXCR, applied by TCRdb to the multiplex PCR reads, yields one record per CDR3 protein. This sample carries some 50,000 distinct CDR3 sequences, roughly 50% of them seen once, and the ten largest clones take over 8%. The sequenced material came from blood. The receptors shown here come from a woman aged 50 to 60 with Graves' ophthalmopathy.

In its sample, this clonotype was seen a few times. This chain joins TRBV9 and TRBJ2-3; TRBD2 might be the D (5 bases). With 3 bases removed from V and 1 base from J, the gap between germline ends came to 15 bases. The CDR3 contains 16 residues. CDR1 is SGDLS and CDR2 is YYNGEE in the germline V gene. The CDR3 DNA reads as TGTGCCAGCAGCGCCGACGAGGGAGCCCGCACAGATACGCAGTATTTT. The encoded protein is CASSADEGARTDTQYF.

This chain uses TRBV11-2 with TRBJ2-7, with D possibly matching TRBD1 (6 bases). The germline V gene has CDR1 SGHAT and CDR2 FQNNGV. CDR3 length: 13 amino acids. V gave up 4 bases and J gave up 2 bases, with 9 bases separating them. Here the CDR3 DNA reads TGTGCCAGCAGCTCACGGGACACCTACGAGCAGTACTTC. Its translation is CASSSRDTYEQYF.

CDR3 residues: CASSPGQGPTYEQYF. The CDR3 DNA reads TGTGCCAGCAGTCCGGGACAGGGGCCAACCTACGAGCAGTACTTC. The J gene is TRBJ2-7, the V gene TRBV7-2; 10 bases agree with TRBD1. Germline CDR1 reads SGHTA; CDR2 reads FQGNSA. This CDR3 is built from 15 residues. Losses at the gene ends were 6 bases for V and 2 bases for J; bases not matched to a gene: 7. The entire variable domain, with the rest obtained from reference TRBV7-2 and TRBJ2-7, is as follows: GAGVSQSPSNKVTEKGKDVELRCDPISGHTALYWYRQSLGQGLEFLIYFQGNSAPDKSGLPSDRFSAERTGGSVSTLTIQRTQQEDSAVYLCASSPGQGPTYEQYFGPGTRLTVT.

V gene TRBV7-2 combines with J gene TRBJ2-7, with D maybe TRBD2 (5 bases). The germline gives CDR1 SGHTA, CDR2 FQGNSA. Trimming left V 1 base short and J 9 bases short, with 16 bases between. The CDR3 runs to 14 residues. The CDR3: CASSLVAAYEGQYF. For the CDR3, the DNA is TGTGCCAGCAGCTTAGTGGCGGCCTACGAGGGGCAGTACTTC.

This clonotype was picked up many times. The chain joins TRBV12-3 or TRBV12-4 to TRBJ2-5; D might be TRBD2 (6 bases). The CDR3 has 15 amino acids. V gave up 2 bases and J gave up 6 bases, with 16 bases separating them. The chain's CDR3 is CASSLWSSGDKTQYF. DNA of the CDR3: TGTGCCAGCAGTTTATGGTCGTCGGGGGATAAGACCCAGTACTTC.

This clonotype was recorded at least ten times. V is TRBV27 and J is TRBJ2-7; D is perhaps TRBD2 (6 bases). Trimming cost V 8 bases and J 1 base, with 9 bases left between them. Germline CDR1 MNHEY, CDR2 SMNVEV (reference sequence). There are 12 residues in the CDR3. This CDR3 reads CASRDWSYEQYF. For the CDR3, the DNA is TGTGCCAGCCGGGACTGGTCCTACGAGCAGTACTTC.

J is TRBJ2-3 and V is TRBV9; D is unresolved. Deletions cut 3 bases from V and 6 bases from J, with 14 bases between. Germline CDR1 and CDR2: SGDLS and YYNGEE. The CDR3 contains 14 residues. CDR3 DNA sequence: TGTGCCAGCAGCGCGCGAGAAAAACGGGATACGCAGTATTTT. This sequence encodes CASSAREKRDTQYF.

This clonotype was seen repeatedly, ten times or more. The chain uses TRBV24-1 and TRBJ2-5; TRBD1 is a possible D gene (6 bases). The CDR3 covers 14 residues. The V and J ends lost 4 bases and 3 bases respectively, with 11 bases between them. From germline, CDR1 is KGHDR and CDR2 SFDVKD. CDR3 DNA: TGTGCCACCAGTGACCCGACAGGAAAAGAGACCCAGTACTTC. It encodes CATSDPTGKETQYF.

This clonotype has ten or more counts. This rearrangement joins TRBV9 to TRBJ2-5, with D possibly called TRBD1 or TRBD2 (5 bases each). Trimming left V 0 bases short and J 1 base short, with 10 bases between. Germline CDR1 reads SGDLS; CDR2 reads YYNGEE. There are 15 residues in the CDR3. CDR3 amino acids: CASSVGGAIQETQYF. CDR3 in DNA: TGTGCCAGCAGCGTAGGAGGGGCGATCCAAGAGACCCAGTACTTC. Based on the CDR3 plus reference TRBV9 and TRBJ2-5, the full variable domain is DSGVTQTPKHLITATGQRVTLRCSPRSGDLSVYWYQQSLDQGLQFLIQYYNGEERAKGNILERFSAQQFPDLHSELNLSSLELGDSALYFCASSVGGAIQETQYFGPGTRLLVL.

There are a few counts of this clonotype. The missing conserved phenylalanine or tryptophan at the end of this CDR3 makes a read error likely. The limits of the CDR3 on the DNA are not certain, so only TCRdb's listed CDR3 is given. The chain joins TRBV7-2 to TRBJ1-5. Inclusive of both ends, the CDR3 amounts to 10 amino acids. From germline, CDR1 is SGHTA and CDR2 FQGNSA. The CDR3 is CASSLGQTRV.

The V gene is TRBV20-1, the J gene TRBJ2-3, with unresolved D. This CDR3 spans 11 amino acids. CDR1 and CDR2 (germline): DFQATT, SNEGSKA (reference sequence). Trimming stripped 2 bases from V and 1 base from J, with 1 base between. Written as DNA, the CDR3 is TGCAGTGCTAGACGCACAGATACGCAGTATTTT. Amino acid sequence: CSARRTDTQYF.

The chain joins TRBV2 to TRBJ2-2; D is possibly TRBD1 (7 bases). CDR1 is SNHLY and CDR2 is FYNNEI in the germline V gene. V was shortened by 1 base and J by 4 bases, with 10 bases between the two germline ends. The CDR3 totals 15 residues. The CDR3 protein is CASSEVQGGTGELFF. CDR3 nucleotide sequence: TGTGCCAGCAGTGAAGTGCAGGGGGGCACCGGGGAGCTGTTTTTT.

This clonotype came up many times. Here the CDR3 reads CASSVDVGGPRGELFF. In DNA, the CDR3 is TGTGCCAGCAGCGTAGACGTGGGGGGGCCCAGAGGGGAGCTGTTTTTT. This chain uses TRBV9 with TRBJ2-2; the D gene is possibly TRBD2 (7 bases). CDR1 and CDR2 (germline): SGDLS, YYNGEE. V was cut by 0 bases and J by 8 bases, with 17 bases left in between. The CDR3 has 16 residues.

This clonotype has ten or more counts. Compared with germline, one end of the junction differs, possibly owing to a read error. This chain uses TRBV29-1 with TRBJ2-5, with D possibly TRBD2 on 5 matching bases. This CDR3 is 15 amino acids long. Germline CDR1 SQVTM, CDR2 ANQGSEA. The CDR3 nucleotides read TGCAGCGTCGAAGGAGGCCCTCTACTTCAAGAGACCCAGTACTTC. As protein: CSVEGGPLLQETQYF.

In this sample, this clonotype turned up once. A read error may be the cause here, since a much bigger clone is one base away. This rearrangement joins TRBV6-6 to TRBJ2-7; 8 nucleotides line up with TRBD1. Germline loops: CDR1 MNHNY, CDR2 SVGAGI (reference sequence). CDR3 length equals 14 residues. CDR3 sequence (DNA): TGTGCCAGCAGCAACGGACAGGGAGACTACGGGCAGTACTTC. Translated, it gives CASSNGQGDYGQYF.

In regard to this clonotype: In this CDR3 the conserved last residue, phenylalanine or tryptophan, is missing, so a read error is likely. V and J are TRBV10-2 and TRBJ2-2, with D perhaps TRBD2 (7 bases). Per the germline V gene, CDR1 is WSHSY and CDR2 is SAAADI. V was shortened by 5 bases and J by 3 bases, with 10 bases between the two germline ends. The CDR3 length is 14 residues. CDR3 sequence: CASSRGGDTGELFC. For the CDR3, the DNA is TGCGCCAGCAGTAGGGGGGGGGACACCGGGGAGCTGTTTTGT.

With respect to this clonotype: At one boundary the junction diverges from the germline segment, which might be a read error. The chain uses TRBV5-1 and TRBJ2-7; D might be TRBD1 or TRBD2, each matching 5 bases. Per germline, CDR1 SGHRS and CDR2 YFSETQ. The CDR3 sequence is 15 residues long. In DNA, the CDR3 is TGCGCCAGCAGCCTGATTGGGGACCGAGGGAGCGAGCGGTACTTC. The encoded protein is CASSLIGDRGSERYF.

Many counts were recorded for this clonotype. At one boundary the junction diverges from the germline segment, which might be a read error. The chain combines TRBV11-3 with TRBJ2-5; a weak D match, TRBD2 (7 bases). The germline gives CDR1 SGHNT, CDR2 YENEEA. The CDR3 spans 13 residues. CDR3 in amino acids: CAGSLGGGETQYF. CDR3 bases: TGTGCCGGCAGCTTAGGGGGGGGAGAGACCCAGTACTTC.

The rearrangement uses TRBV5-1 and TRBJ1-1; D possibly corresponds to TRBD1 (6 bases). Trimming took off 3 bases at V and 3 bases at J, with 15 bases between the two ends. CDR3 size: 15 residues. Germline CDR1 is SGHRS and CDR2 is YFSETQ. CDR3 protein: CASSSDRLADTEAFF. The CDR3 DNA is TGCGCCAGCAGCTCGGACAGATTAGCCGACACTGAAGCTTTCTTT.

This clonotype was observed at least ten times. The V gene is TRBV5-1, the J gene TRBJ2-5, with D possibly being TRBD1 or TRBD2 (5 bases each). The CDR3 extends over 15 amino acids. CDR1 SGHRS and CDR2 YFSETQ come from the germline V gene. V shed 0 bases and J shed 5 bases, with 14 bases lying between them. As DNA, the CDR3 is TGCGCCAGCAGCTTGGAGGGACGCCGGAGCGAGACCCAGTACTTC. Translating gives CASSLEGRRSETQYF.

The sample holds a few counts of this clonotype. This chain links TRBV28 with TRBJ2-3, with 7 bases fitting TRBD1. The V gene's germline CDR1 is MDHEN and CDR2 SYDVKM. This CDR3 spans 14 amino acids. V shed 1 base and J 4 bases; nucleotides not matched to a gene: 2. Written as DNA, the CDR3 is TGTGCCAGCAGTTTATACCAGGGGGCAGATACGCAGTATTTT. Translated, it gives CASSLYQGADTQYF. Using reference TRBV28 and TRBJ2-3 for the parts outside the CDR3, the full variable domain is DVKVTQSSRYLVKRTGEKVFLECVQDMDHENMFWYRQDPGLGLRLIYFSYDVKMKEKGDIPEGYSVSREKKERFSLILESASTNQTSMYLCASSLYQGADTQYFGPGTRLTVL.

This clonotype appeared many times. The chain links TRBV7-2 to TRBJ2-2, with unresolved D. Germline-derived CDR1 and CDR2 are SGHTA and FQGNSA. V dropped 5 bases and J dropped 2 bases, with 15 bases sitting between them. The CDR3 is 16 residues long. CDR3 bases: TGTGCCAGCAGCCCTAACCTGCCGGTTAACACCGGGGAGCTGTTTTTT. The encoded protein is CASSPNLPVNTGELFF.

The chain links TRBV4-3 to TRBJ2-3; 9 nucleotides match TRBD2. Germline CDR1 reads LGHNA; CDR2 reads YSLEER. The CDR3 is made up of 14 amino acids. Trimming took 8 bases from V and 2 from J; bases not matched to a gene: 5. CDR3 bases: TGCGCCAGCGGTGAGCGGGAGGACACAGATACGCAGTATTTT. This codes for CASGEREDTDTQYF.

This clonotype was recorded at least ten times. The chain recombines TRBV29-1 with TRBJ2-5, with 7 bases aligning to TRBD1. CDR3 size: 13 residues. CDR1 SQVTM and CDR2 ANQGSEA come from the germline V gene. J was trimmed by 5 bases and V by 5 bases; bases with no gene match: 8. The CDR3 here is CSVPGQYSETQYF. CDR3 sequence (DNA): TGCAGCGTTCCGGGACAGTATTCGGAGACCCAGTACTTC.

This clonotype appeared a few times. The junction and the germline gene differ at one end; a read error may be behind it. V and J are TRBV7-9 and TRBJ1-2; D not resolved. Looked up from germline, CDR1 is SEHNR and CDR2 is FQNEAQ (reference sequence). The CDR3 is made up of 15 amino acids. CDR3 amino acids: CASSLAARAPDGYTF. CDR3 in DNA: TGTGCCAGCAGTTTAGCGGCCCGGGCTCCAGATGGCTACACCTTC.

This clonotype is judged medium-sized (0.01 to 0.1%). V usage is TRBV7-3 and J usage is TRBJ2-1, with TRBD2 identical over 7 bases. The CDR3 extends over 15 amino acids. The V gene's germline CDR1 is SGHTA and CDR2 FQGTGA. Trimming removed 5 bases from V and 7 bases from J; junction bases left unmatched: 11. The CDR3 reads CASSMIAGPFNEQFF. Here the CDR3 DNA reads TGTGCCAGCAGCATGATAGCGGGTCCCTTTAATGAGCAGTTCTTC.

There are many counts of this clonotype. One junction end disagrees with the germline gene, perhaps due to a read error. CDR3: CASSASPAENIQYF. CDR3 DNA: TGTGCCAGTAGTGCCTCGCCAGCCGAAAACATTCAGTACTTC. The chain couples TRBV19 to TRBJ2-4; D remains unclear. The germline V gene has CDR1 LNHDA and CDR2 SQIVND (reference sequence). CDR3 length: 14 residues.

The count of this clonotype is one. The chain has TRBV6-5 and TRBJ2-5; D might be TRBD1 (6 bases). This CDR3 is 14 amino acids long. V lost 6 bases, J lost 9 bases, and 20 bases lay in between. CDR1 and CDR2 from the germline V gene are MNHEY and SVGAGI. The CDR3 coding sequence is TGTGCCAGCAGGTCAGGGGAAGTCGATCAGCCCCAGTACTTC. Translated, it gives CASRSGEVDQPQYF.

Regarding this clonotype: One end of the junction fails to match germline, which may point to a read error. The chain combines TRBV10-3 with TRBJ2-1; 7 nucleotides agree with TRBD2. The germline gives CDR1 ENHRY, CDR2 SYGVKD. The CDR3 runs to 14 residues. The CDR3 is CAIQSGDWNIEQSF. Written as DNA, the CDR3 is TGTGCCATCCAGAGCGGGGACTGGAACATTGAGCAGTCCTTC.